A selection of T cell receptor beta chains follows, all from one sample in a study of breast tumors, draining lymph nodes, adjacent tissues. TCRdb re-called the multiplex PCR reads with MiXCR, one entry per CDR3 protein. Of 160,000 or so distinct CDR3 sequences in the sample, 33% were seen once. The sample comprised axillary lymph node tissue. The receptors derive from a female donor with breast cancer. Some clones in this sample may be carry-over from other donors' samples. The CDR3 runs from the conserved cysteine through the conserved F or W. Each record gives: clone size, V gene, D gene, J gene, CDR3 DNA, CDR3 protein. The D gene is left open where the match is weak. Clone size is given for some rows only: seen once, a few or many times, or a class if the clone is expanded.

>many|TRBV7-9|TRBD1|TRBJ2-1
TGTGCCAGCAGCCTAGGGACAGGGGATAAGTTCTTC
CASSLGTGDKFF
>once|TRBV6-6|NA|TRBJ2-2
TGTGCCAGCAGCATACAGGGAAACACCGGGGAGCTGTTTTTT
CASSIQGNTGELFF
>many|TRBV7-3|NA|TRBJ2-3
TGTGCCAGCAGCTCCTGGCCTGCAGATACGCAGTATTTT
CASSSWPADTQYF
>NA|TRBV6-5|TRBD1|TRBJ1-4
TGTGCCAGCAGCCGGACAGGGCGTACAACTAATGAAAAACTGTTTTTT
CASSRTGRTTNEKLFF
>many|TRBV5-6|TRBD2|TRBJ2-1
TGTGCCAGCAGCTTTGGGACTAGCGGGAGGCGGGGCTACAATGAGCAGTTCTTC
CASSFGTSGRRGYNEQFF
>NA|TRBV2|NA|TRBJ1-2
TGTGCCACCGAGCAGGTGGACACTGACAACTATGACTACACCTTC
CATEQVDTDNYDYTF
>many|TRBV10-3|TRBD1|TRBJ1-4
TGTGCCATCAGTGGGGGCCGGGACAGGGAGGAAAAACTGTTTTTT
CAISGGRDREEKLFF
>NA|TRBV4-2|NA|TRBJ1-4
TGTGCCAGCAGCCAAGATACGTCCGGCCGGTTGTTTTTT
CASSQDTSGRLFF
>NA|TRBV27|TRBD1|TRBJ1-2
TGTGCCAGCAGTTTTGTCGGGACAGGGAATCCCGGGGAAGTCTACACCTTC
CASSFVGTGNPGEVYTF
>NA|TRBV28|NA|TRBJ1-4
TGTGCCAGCAGTTCTCCTGGGGGAGGGTTTAATAATGAAAAACTGTTTTTT
CASSSPGGGFNNEKLFF
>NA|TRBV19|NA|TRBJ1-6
TGTGCCAGTAGAGGATCTGGACGTGCGGGTTCACCCCTCCACTTT
CASRGSGRAGSPLHF
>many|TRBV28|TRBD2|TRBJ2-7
TGTGCCAGCAGTTTGTTTATAGTGCGGGAGGGCCCCTACGAGCAGTACTTC
CASSLFIVREGPYEQYF
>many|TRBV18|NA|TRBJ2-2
TGTGCCAGCTCACCAGATACCGGGGAGCTGTTTTTT
CASSPDTGELFF
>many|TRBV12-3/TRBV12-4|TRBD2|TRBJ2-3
TGTGCCAGCGGCCTAGCGGGAGTAGTAGATACGCAGTATTTT
CASGLAGVVDTQYF
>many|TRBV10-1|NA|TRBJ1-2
TGCGCCAGCAGTGAGTCGGCCAGGGGAGGCTACACCTTC
CASSESARGGYTF
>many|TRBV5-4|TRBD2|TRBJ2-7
TGTGCCAGCAGCTTGTCGGTAGCGGGAGGCTACGAGCAGTACTTC
CASSLSVAGGYEQYF
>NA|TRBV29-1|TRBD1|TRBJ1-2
TGCAGCATTGAGGGGCAGGGGGCTGCTTACGGCTACACCTTC
CSIEGQGAAYGYTF
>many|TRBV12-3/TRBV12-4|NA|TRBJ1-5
TGTGCCAGCAGTTTAGGGGGGGTAAATCAGCCCCAGCATTTT
CASSLGGVNQPQHF
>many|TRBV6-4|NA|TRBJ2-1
TGTGCCAGCAGCCTTCAGGCGGGGCGAATCAACAATGAGCAGTTCTTC
CASSLQAGRINNEQFF
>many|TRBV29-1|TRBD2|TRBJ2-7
TGCAGCGTTGGACTAGCGGTGACCTCCTACGAGCAGTACTTC
CSVGLAVTSYEQYF
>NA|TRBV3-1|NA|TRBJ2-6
TGTGCCAGCAGCCAAGAGTCCGGGACCGGGGCCAACGTCCTGACTTTC
CASSQESGTGANVLTF
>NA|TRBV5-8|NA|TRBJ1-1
TGTGCCAGCAGCTTGCGGACCTTGAACACTGAAGCTTTCTTT
CASSLRTLNTEAFF
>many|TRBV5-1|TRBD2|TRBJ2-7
TGCGCCAGCAGCCCGGGACTAGCGGGAGCCCACGAGCAGTACTTC
CASSPGLAGAHEQYF
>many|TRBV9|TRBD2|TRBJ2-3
TGTGCCAGCAGCCATTCCTCGGGGGGGAGCGATACGCAGTATTTT
CASSHSSGGSDTQYF
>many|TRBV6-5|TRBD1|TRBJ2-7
TGTGCCAGCAGCCGGACAGGGGGCCACGAGCAGTACTTC
CASSRTGGHEQYF
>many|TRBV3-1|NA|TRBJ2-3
TGTGCCAGCAGCCAAGGGAGGATCCCCCGCACAGATACGCAGTATTTT
CASSQGRIPRTDTQYF
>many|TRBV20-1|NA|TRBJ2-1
TGCAGTGCTAAGAAGGGAAGCTACAATGAGCAGTTCTTC
CSAKKGSYNEQFF
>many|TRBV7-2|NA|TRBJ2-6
TGTGCCAGCAGCCGCGACGCTGGTGCCAACGTCCTGACTTTC
CASSRDAGANVLTF
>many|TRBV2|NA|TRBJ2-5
TGTGCGGGGCTCGGGGGCCGTGACCAAGAGACCCAGTACTTC
CAGLGGRDQETQYF
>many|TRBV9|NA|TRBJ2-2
TGTGCCAGCAGCGTAGCGGCGGGGGCAACGAACACCGGGGAGCTGTTTTTT
CASSVAAGATNTGELFF
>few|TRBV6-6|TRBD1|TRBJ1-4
TGTGCCAGCAGTGCCTACAGGGGTATAAGGGTGTTTTTT
CASSAYRGIRVFF
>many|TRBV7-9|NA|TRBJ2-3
TGTGCCAGCAGCTTATATCGGGGCGAAAGCACAGATACGCAGTATTTT
CASSLYRGESTDTQYF
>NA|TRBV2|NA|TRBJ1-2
TGTGCCAGCAGTGGGGGCATGGGACTAGGCTACACCTTC
CASSGGMGLGYTF
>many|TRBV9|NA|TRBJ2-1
TGTGCCAGCAGCGTAGGTCAGTACAATGAGCAGTTCTTC
CASSVGQYNEQFF
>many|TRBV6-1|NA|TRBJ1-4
TGTGCCAGCAGCCTCCGATCCGCTGGGGACGGAGAAAAACTGTTTTTT
CASSLRSAGDGEKLFF
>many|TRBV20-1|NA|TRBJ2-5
TGCAGTGCTATCGCCGGGACCCTTCAAGAGACCCAGTACTTC
CSAIAGTLQETQYF